This T cell receptor beta chain was documented in a study of STAT5B mutations in CD4+ large granular lymphocyte leukemia (dated by TCRdb to 2021 to 2024). With regard to the full study: Among the healthy controls, the CDR3 'QG' motif was associated with a particular HLA allele. The study compared the TCRbeta repertoires of patients with CD4+ T-cell large granular lymphocyte leukemia against those of healthy blood donors. The purity of purified fractions was confirmed by flow cytometry on FACSCanto II or FACSVerse to exceed 95% among lymphocytes. The study at large found these results: Main leukemic clonotypes were private to each patient, although over 20% of the main leukemic clonotypes were found at low frequency in the non-leukemic repertoires of other patients. TRBV06-family usage was enriched among the top patient clones (8/27) compared with healthy controls (2/35). Data were not HLA-matched; higher clonality in CD4+ versus CD8+ T-LGLL could reflect the relatively small sample size. Compared with healthy CD4+ repertoires, CD4-sorted patient repertoires appeared more clonal, and this difference remained even after the putative leukemic clones were removed.

In regard to this clone: Its binding antigen is unknown. Base qualities are not provided; no much larger clone lies one nucleotide away.

Healthy controls were 37 blood donors whose buffy coats came from the Finnish Red Cross blood service. All TCR-sequenced material derived from peripheral blood: patient blood samples and healthy donor buffy coats. Peripheral blood mononuclear cells were isolated by Ficoll-Hypaque gradient centrifugation. CD4+ cells were purified magnetically from the buffy coats of healthy controls. The Gentra Puregene Cell and Tissue kit was used to extract genomic DNA, and a Qubit 2.0 fluorometer was used to measure the amount of genomic DNA. Taken from cysteine to phenylalanine, the CDR3 has 13 residues. Only the CDR3 part of the read is kept: 39 bases, read in frame from the first base. Deletion took 2 bases off V and 5 bases off J, with a span of 7 bases between the germline ends. The germline V gene (reference sequence) specifies LNHDA as CDR1 and SQIVND as CDR2. The immunoSEQ assay at survey resolution was applied to genomic DNA for sequencing of TCRbeta rearrangements. In the source study's methods: In the TCR sequencing data, the smallest productive clonotype frequency that could be detected was 2.59 x 10-5. Only productive TCRbeta rearrangements, meaning sequences that were complete and in-frame, were kept for the analyses. Simpson clonality, calculated in the immunoSEQ Analyzer version 3.0, was used as the measure of sample clonality. Based on frequency, clones were grouped as very rare, small, medium, large (1-20%) or hyperexpanded (>20%). Generation probabilities were estimated with OLGA 1.2.3, V-gene circos plots were made with VDJtools, specificities were searched in VDJdb, and CDR3 motifs were identified with GLIPH. TCRdb retrieved this table from immuneACCESS and kept in-frame rearrangements only. Not all clones are present; in checked studies, unresolved V genes account for under half, and no reason is known for the remainder. V and J calls and clone size are copied from that table; D and trimming were computed from the DNA. For this sample the table gives 40,000 to 50,000 clones, of which approximately 83% were detected only once. In total, the top ten clones hold about 0.33% of the sample.

The sequenced sample was CD4+ T cells from blood buffy coats. Here the chain combines TRBV19 and TRBJ1-5; the D gene identity is not certain. This receptor was identified in a human donor in good health. DNA sequence: TGTGCCAGTAGTATACAGGAATATCAGCCCCAGCATTTT. This translates into CASSIQEYQPQHF.